The source of this T cell receptor beta chain is a study of blood T cells in healthy people across ages. About the research overall: Template switching caught about one barcoded beta molecule for each two T cells. General observations from the study: Older age went with lower TCR beta diversity per million T cells, in a roughly linear way.

About this clonotype: The antigen remains undetermined.

The CDR3 runs 14 residues. Trimming pared 2 bases from V and 5 bases from J, leaving 12 bases between. The V gene's germline CDR1 is LGHNA and CDR2 YNFKEQ. With a J-beta primer mix and a sample-barcoded 5' primer, a second PCR ran 7 to 11 cycles. MiXCR, run by TCRdb on the 5' RACE reads, gives a single entry per CDR3 protein. The top ten clones hold 30% to 40% of a sample with hundreds of thousands of distinct CDR3 sequences, 49% of them seen once. Every sample yielded at least 7 million isolated PBMCs. Sequences were obtained from blood. This sequence joins TRBV4-2 and TRBJ2-5; tentative D call: TRBD2 (6 bases). The source is a woman in her sixties or seventies in good health. The CDR3 bases are TGTGCCAGCAGCCAATCTCAGCGGGCGGAGACCCAGTACTTC. Its protein is CASSQSQRAETQYF.